The present TCR beta chain was sequenced within a study of cytomegalovirus exposure and HLA in healthy donors. Notes on this clone: The antigen is not known.

Findings of the study overall: For TCR beta chains, V- and J-gene trimming was later linked to a missense DCLRE1C variant. Follow-up analysis found HLA locus-dependent TCR association rates, highest for DRB1 and lowest for HLA-C. No immune exposure information besides CMV serostatus was available. Altogether, 164 TCR beta chains were recorded as cytomegalovirus-associated.

There are 18 residues in the CDR3. Germline assignment: CDR1 LNHDA and CDR2 SQIVND (reference sequence). V trimming: 7 bases; J trimming: 5 bases; junction bases outside the gene matches: 13. PCR primers comprised 60 Vbeta and 13 Jbeta primers. Produced via immunoSEQ multiplex PCR; TCRdb's table is partial and in-frame only. The sample carries under 200,000 clones, more than 60% recorded once. This sequence was found in a male donor in good health and CMV-seronegative. The gene calls are TRBV19 and TRBJ2-2; 13 nucleotides line up with TRBD2. Sequenced material: PBMCs. CDR3 amino acids: CASTTDGLAGVGTGELFF. CDR3 coding DNA: TGTGCCAGTACTACTGACGGACTAGCGGGAGTAGGTACCGGGGAGCTGTTTTTT.